This is a list of T cell receptor beta chains from one sample in a study of OX40 agonist ivuxolimab in advanced cancers. Only in-frame clones appear in the TCRdb table, and some are missing; sequencing was by immunoSEQ multiplex PCR. Seen here are around 72,000 clones, 86% observed once, and the top ten hold 8% to 10%. Sequencing was performed on CD4+ or CD8+ T cells sorted from blood, taken in a trial of the OX40 agonist ivuxolimab. These receptor sequences come from an adult with an advanced solid tumor such as melanoma, head and neck, liver or kidney cancer. Both conserved end residues are part of each CDR3.

CDR3 protein	V gene	J gene
CASSPNVGKEETQYF	TRBV18	TRBJ2-5
CASSLQGDLTGPLHF	TRBV27	TRBJ1-6
CASNSSPQSEQYF	TRBV6-6	TRBJ2-7
CASSKGHNNYGYTF	TRBV21-1	TRBJ1-2
CAIDRETQYF	TRBV7-8	TRBJ2-5
CASGRDSHYEQYF	TRBV6-1	TRBJ2-7
CASSFGWRRETQYF	TRBV28	TRBJ2-5
CASSSGRLWDEQFF	TRBV7-6	TRBJ2-1
CASSSGGSYGNTIYF	TRBV6-5	TRBJ1-3
CASSPSGADQPQHF	TRBV18	TRBJ1-5
CASSPGTPGNSPLHF	TRBV7-2	TRBJ1-6
CASSPGQGSQPQHF	TRBV6-4	TRBJ1-5
CASNPIGQSSLQETQYF	TRBV2	TRBJ2-5
CASSQDLVSGGDTEAFF	TRBV5-4	TRBJ1-1
CASSLSQHPSTLSNQPQHF	TRBV18	TRBJ1-5
CASTITGSTDTQYF	TRBV19	TRBJ2-3
CSVIPSGGRETQYF	TRBV29-1	TRBJ2-5
CASSLGTVSNQPQHF	TRBV5-1	TRBJ1-5
CASSEQGGMDEQFF	TRBV5-1	TRBJ2-1
CASTTGRSTEAFF	TRBV19	TRBJ1-1
CASKVTGTAGELFF	TRBV6-1	TRBJ2-2
CASSHSAPRQFNTEAFF	TRBV4-1	TRBJ1-1
CASSSAPGNTEAFF	TRBV5-1	TRBJ1-1
CASSWGTDQPYEQYF	TRBV5-4	TRBJ2-7
CASSWGSNQPQHF	TRBV28	TRBJ1-5
CASSFDHQSSYEQYF	TRBV5-4	TRBJ2-7
CASSQGRGSGNTIYF	TRBV4-2	TRBJ1-3
CASSLAGVRSYEQYF	TRBV7-9	TRBJ2-7
CASSPHRGTQYF	TRBV7-2	TRBJ2-5